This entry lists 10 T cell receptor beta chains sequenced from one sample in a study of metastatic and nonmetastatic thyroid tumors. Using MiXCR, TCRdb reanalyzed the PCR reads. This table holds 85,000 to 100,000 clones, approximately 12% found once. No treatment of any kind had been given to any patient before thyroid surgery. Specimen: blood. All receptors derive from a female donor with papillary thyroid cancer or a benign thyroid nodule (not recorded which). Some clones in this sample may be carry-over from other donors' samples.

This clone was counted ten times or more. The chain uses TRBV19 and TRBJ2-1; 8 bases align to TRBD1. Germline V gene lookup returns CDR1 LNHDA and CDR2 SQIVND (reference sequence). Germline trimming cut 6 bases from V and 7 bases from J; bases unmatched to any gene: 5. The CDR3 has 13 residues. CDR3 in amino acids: CASRGQGRNEQFF. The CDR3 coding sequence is TGTGCCAGTAGAGGACAGGGACGGAATGAGCAGTTCTTC. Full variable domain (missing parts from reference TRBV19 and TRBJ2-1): DGGITQSPKYLFRKEGQNVTLSCEQNLNHDAMYWYRQDPGQGLRLIYYSQIVNDFQKGDIAEGYSVSREKKESFPLTVTSAQKNPTAFYLCASRGQGRNEQFFGPGTRLTVL.

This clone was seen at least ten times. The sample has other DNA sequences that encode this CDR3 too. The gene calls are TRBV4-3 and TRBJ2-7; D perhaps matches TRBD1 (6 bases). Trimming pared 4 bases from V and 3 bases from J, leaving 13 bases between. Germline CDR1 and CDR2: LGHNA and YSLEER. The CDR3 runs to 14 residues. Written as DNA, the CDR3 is TGCGCCAGCAGCCGTGGCCCGGACAGCTACGAGCAGTACTTC. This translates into CASSRGPDSYEQYF.

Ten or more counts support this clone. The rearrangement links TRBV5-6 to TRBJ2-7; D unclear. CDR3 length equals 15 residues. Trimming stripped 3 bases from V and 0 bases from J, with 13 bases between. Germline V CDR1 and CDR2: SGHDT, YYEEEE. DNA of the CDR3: TGTGCCAGCAGCTCATACTACAGAGTCTCCTACGAGCAGTACTTC. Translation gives CASSSYYRVSYEQYF.

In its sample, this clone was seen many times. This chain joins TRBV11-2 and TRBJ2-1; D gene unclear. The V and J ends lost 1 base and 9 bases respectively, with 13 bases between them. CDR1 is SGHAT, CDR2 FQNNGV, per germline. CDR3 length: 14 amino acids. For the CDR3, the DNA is TGTGCCAGCAGCTTAGCCTACAGTCAAGGTGAGCAGTTCTTC. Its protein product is CASSLAYSQGEQFF.

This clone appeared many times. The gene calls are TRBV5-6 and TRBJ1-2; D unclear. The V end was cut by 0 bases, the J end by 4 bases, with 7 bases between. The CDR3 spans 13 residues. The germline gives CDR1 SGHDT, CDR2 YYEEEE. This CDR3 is CASSLADIYGYTF. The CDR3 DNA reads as TGTGCCAGCAGCTTGGCCGATATCTATGGCTACACCTTC.

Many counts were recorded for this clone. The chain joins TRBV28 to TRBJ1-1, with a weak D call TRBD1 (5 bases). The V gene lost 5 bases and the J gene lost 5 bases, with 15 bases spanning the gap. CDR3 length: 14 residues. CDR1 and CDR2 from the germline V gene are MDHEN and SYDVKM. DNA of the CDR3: TGTGCCAGCAGTAATAGGGGCATCCGGACTGAAGCTTTCTTT. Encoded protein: CASSNRGIRTEAFF.

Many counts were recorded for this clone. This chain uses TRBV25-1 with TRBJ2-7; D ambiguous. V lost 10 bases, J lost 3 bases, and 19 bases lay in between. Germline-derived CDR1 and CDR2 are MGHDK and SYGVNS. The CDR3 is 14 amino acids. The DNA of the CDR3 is TGTGCCACTACACCGGGCCGCGGAGACTACGAGCAGTACTTC. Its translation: CATTPGRGDYEQYF.

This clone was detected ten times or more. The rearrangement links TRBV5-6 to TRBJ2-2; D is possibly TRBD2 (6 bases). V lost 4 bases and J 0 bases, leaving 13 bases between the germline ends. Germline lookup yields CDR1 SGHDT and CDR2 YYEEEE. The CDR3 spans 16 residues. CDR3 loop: CASSPASATNTGELFF. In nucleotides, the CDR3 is TGTGCCAGCAGCCCTGCTAGCGCCACGAACACCGGGGAGCTGTTTTTT.

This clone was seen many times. The CDR3 region is CASSQKGYEQFF. In nucleotides, the CDR3 is TGTGCCAGCTCACAAAAGGGTTATGAGCAGTTCTTC. The chain has TRBV18 and TRBJ2-1; no firm D call. V was cut by 4 bases and J by 8 bases, with 9 bases left in between. From germline, CDR1 is KGHSH and CDR2 LQKENI. The CDR3 length is 12 residues. The complete variable domain, with remaining parts taken from reference TRBV18 and TRBJ2-1, reads NAGVMQNPRHLVRRRGQEARLRCSPMKGHSHVYWYRQLPEEGLKFMVYLQKENIIDESGMPKERFSAEFPKEGPSILRIQQVVRGDSAAYFCASSQKGYEQFFGPGTRLTVL.

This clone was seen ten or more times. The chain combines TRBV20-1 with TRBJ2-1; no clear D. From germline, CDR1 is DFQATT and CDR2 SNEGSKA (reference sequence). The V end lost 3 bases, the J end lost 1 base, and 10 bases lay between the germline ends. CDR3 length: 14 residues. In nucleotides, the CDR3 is TGCAGTGCTAGGGACCGGATATCCTACAATGAGCAGTTCTTC. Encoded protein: CSARDRISYNEQFF.